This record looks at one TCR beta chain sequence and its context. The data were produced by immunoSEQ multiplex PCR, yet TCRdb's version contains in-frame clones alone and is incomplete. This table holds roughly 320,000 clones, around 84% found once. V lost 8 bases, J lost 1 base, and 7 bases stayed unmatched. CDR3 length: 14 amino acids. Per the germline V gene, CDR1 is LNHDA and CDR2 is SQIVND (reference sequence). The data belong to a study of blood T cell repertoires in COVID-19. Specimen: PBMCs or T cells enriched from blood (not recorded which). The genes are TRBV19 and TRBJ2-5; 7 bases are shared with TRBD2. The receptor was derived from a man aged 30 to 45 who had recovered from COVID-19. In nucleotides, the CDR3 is TGTGCCAGTGCCGTAGCGGGTTCCCAAGAGACCCAGTACTTC. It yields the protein CASAVAGSQETQYF.